This TCR beta chain was captured in a study of blood T cells in healthy people across ages. This clonotype was seen a single time. What it recognizes is unknown. Study-wide points: Comparison with aged donors showed that long-lived donors had more naive CD4+ cells and higher diversity.

PCR was performed a second time for roughly 7 to 12 cycles using a sample-barcoded 5' primer and a J-beta primer mix. TCRdb analysed the 5' RACE reads with MiXCR anew, one entry per CDR3 protein. The sample carries 730,000 or so distinct CDR3 sequences, roughly 41% recorded once. The ends lost 4 bases at V and 4 bases at J; junction bases unmatched: 9. CDR1 and CDR2 (germline): LGHDT, YNNKEL (reference sequence). The CDR3 loop spans 16 amino acids. The clonotype was recovered from a woman in her sixties in good health. This chain uses TRBV3-1 with TRBJ2-3; 9 bases map to TRBD2. The sequenced sample consisted of blood. The CDR3 DNA is TGTGCCAGCAGCCCCACGAGCGGGGGGTTTCCAGATACGCAGTATTTT. Protein sequence: CASSPTSGGFPDTQYF.